The 16 T cell receptor beta chains below come from one sample, sequenced in a study of cytomegalovirus exposure and HLA in healthy donors. It was with 60 Vbeta and 13 Jbeta primers that the PCR ran. Some clones are missing from TCRdb's copy, which holds only in-frame ones; the method was immunoSEQ multiplex PCR. The sample contains about 180,000 clones, 70% to 85% of which appear only once. Sequences were obtained from PBMCs. Receptors were obtained from a girl aged 2 to 9 in good health and CMV-seropositive.

This clone showed up just a few times. The chain joins TRBV28 to TRBJ2-7, with a tentative D call TRBD2 (5 bases). Trimming took 6 bases from V and 3 from J, leaving 12 bases between them. This CDR3 region has 13 residues. CDR1 MDHEN and CDR2 SYDVKM come from the germline V gene. The CDR3: CASRKDGNYEQYF. For the CDR3, the DNA is TGTGCCAGCAGAAAGGACGGGAACTACGAGCAGTACTTC.

In this sample, this clone turned up a few times. The genes are TRBV10-3 and TRBJ2-1; the match to TRBD1 covers 7 bases. The CDR3 spans 15 residues. Germline V gene data show CDR1 as ENHRY and CDR2 as SYGVKD. V dropped 6 bases and J dropped 0; count of bases not matched to a gene: 5. The CDR3, as DNA: TGTGCCATCAGATCAGGGGGATCCTCCTACAATGAGCAGTTCTTC. This translates into CAIRSGGSSYNEQFF.

The rearrangement links TRBV18 to TRBJ1-1; D is possibly TRBD1 (6 bases). Germline V gene data show CDR1 as KGHSH and CDR2 as LQKENI. The CDR3 contains 12 residues. Trimming removed 2 bases from V and 8 bases from J, with 9 bases in between. The CDR3 protein is CASSPTGIEAFF. The CDR3 bases are TGTGCCAGCTCACCAACAGGGATAGAAGCTTTCTTT. Supplemented by reference TRBV18 and TRBJ1-1, the full variable domain reads NAGVMQNPRHLVRRRGQEARLRCSPMKGHSHVYWYRQLPEEGLKFMVYLQKENIIDESGMPKERFSAEFPKEGPSILRIQQVVRGDSAAYFCASSPTGIEAFFGQGTRLTVV.

The chain recombines TRBV21-1 with TRBJ1-5. TRBV21-1 is assigned pseudogene status. The CDR3 has 12 amino acids. The CDR3 sequence is CASSKATEPQHF. The DNA for the CDR3 is TGTGCCAGCAGCAAAGCAACTGAGCCCCAGCATTTT.

This clone was seen more than once but under ten times. This chain links TRBV5-6 with TRBJ1-5; no reliable D call. Germline CDR1 and CDR2: SGHDT and YYEEEE. The CDR3 has 15 amino acids. V gave up 1 base and J gave up 2 bases, with 10 bases separating them. This chain's CDR3 is CASSLISSGNQPQHF. In DNA, the CDR3 is TGTGCCAGCAGCTTGATTAGCAGCGGCAATCAGCCCCAGCATTTT.

This rearrangement joins TRBV30 to TRBJ1-6, with TRBD1 matching 12 bases. Germline V gives CDR1 GTSNPN, CDR2 SVGIG (reference sequence). The CDR3 contains 21 residues. The ends lost 0 bases at V and 4 bases at J; junction bases unmatched: 16. The CDR3 spells CAWSVRSRDRGLYRYNSPLHF. The CDR3 DNA sequence: TGTGCCTGGAGTGTACGGAGTCGGGACAGGGGGCTTTACCGGTATAATTCACCCCTCCACTTT.

This rearrangement joins TRBV25-1 to TRBJ1-4; D possibly corresponds to TRBD1 (5 bases). This CDR3 region has 15 residues. Trimming left V 3 bases short and J 3 bases short, with 11 bases between. Germline V gene lookup returns CDR1 MGHDK and CDR2 SYGVNS. CDR3 region: CASSDMGEANEKLFF. DNA of the CDR3: TGTGCCAGCAGTGATATGGGGGAGGCTAATGAAAAACTGTTTTTT. The full variable domain, rest sourced from reference TRBV25-1 and TRBJ1-4, is EADIYQTPRYLVIGTGKKITLECSQTMGHDKMYWYQQDPGMELHLIHYSYGVNSTEKGDLSSESTVSRIRTEHFPLTLESARPSHTSQYLCASSDMGEANEKLFFGSGTQLSVL.

The V call is TRBV6-6, the J call TRBJ1-6, with 8 bases fitting TRBD1. V gave up 5 bases and J gave up 9 bases; unmatched junction bases: 6. The germline gives CDR1 MNHNY, CDR2 SVGAGI (reference sequence). The length of the CDR3 is 14 residues. CDR3 amino acids: CASSPTGEGSPLHF. CDR3 DNA: TGTGCCAGCAGTCCGACAGGGGAGGGTTCACCCCTCCACTTT.

The V call is TRBV2, the J call TRBJ1-2, with 10 nucleotides matching TRBD1. With V trimmed by 2 bases and J by 5 bases, 14 bases remained unmatched. The CDR3 has 18 amino acids. Germline V gene sequence: CDR1 SNHLY, CDR2 FYNNEI. The CDR3 DNA sequence: TGTGCCAGCAGTGAAAACGCTCCTCCTGGACAGGGGGTGTATGGCTACACCTTC. Encoded protein: CASSENAPPGQGVYGYTF. Combining the CDR3 with reference TRBV2 and TRBJ1-2 gives the whole variable domain EPEVTQTPSHQVTQMGQEVILRCVPISNHLYFYWYRQILGQKVEFLVSFYNNEISEKSEIFDDQFSVERPDGSNFTLKIRSTKLEDSAMYFCASSENAPPGQGVYGYTFGSGTRLTVV.

V usage is TRBV15 and J usage is TRBJ1-2; 8 bases fit TRBD1. Trimming at V came to 2 bases and at J to 2 bases, leaving 10 bases not matched to a gene. Per germline, CDR1 LNHNV and CDR2 YYDKDF (reference sequence). This CDR3 comprises 17 residues. CDR3 coding DNA: TGTGCCACCAGCAGATTTGCAGGGGGCCGGGGAAACTATGGCTACACCTTC. Its translation is CATSRFAGGRGNYGYTF.

V is TRBV25-1 and J is TRBJ2-2; 9 bases fit TRBD1. The CDR3 is 14 amino acids. J was trimmed by 2 bases and V by 6 bases; bases with no gene match: 1. CDR1 MGHDK and CDR2 SYGVNS come from the germline V gene. The CDR3 loop reads CASRTGGNTGELFF. The CDR3 nucleotides read TGTGCCAGCAGGACAGGGGGAAACACCGGGGAGCTGTTTTTT.

The J gene is TRBJ1-1, the V gene TRBV4-1, with D possibly TRBD1 on 5 matching bases. The CDR3 extends over 14 amino acids. CDR1 and CDR2 (germline): MGHRA, YSYEKL. Trimming left V 4 bases short and J 5 bases short, with 14 bases between. CDR3 nucleotide sequence: TGCGCCAGCAGCCGCGAGGGGAGGGATACTGAAGCTTTCTTT. Its protein product is CASSREGRDTEAFF.

This clone was seen just once. J is TRBJ1-4 and V is TRBV10-3, with D maybe TRBD1 (5 bases). Germline CDR1 is ENHRY and CDR2 is SYGVKD. CDR3 length: 15 amino acids. With 0 bases removed from V and 5 bases from J, the gap between germline ends came to 10 bases. The CDR3 DNA is TGTGCCATCAGTGAGTCTCAGGGTGGGAATGAAAAACTGTTTTTT. Protein: CAISESQGGNEKLFF.

The rearrangement links TRBV6-5 to TRBJ1-5; 10 nucleotides line up with TRBD1. The CDR3 is made up of 16 amino acids. Germline V gene sequence: CDR1 MNHEY, CDR2 SVGAGI. After removal of 0 bases from V and 5 bases from J, the junction contained 4 bases not matched to a gene. The chain's CDR3 is CASSYSGQGFDQPQHF. The CDR3 DNA reads TGTGCCAGCAGTTACTCGGGACAGGGGTTCGATCAGCCCCAGCATTTT.

This chain uses TRBV10-2 with TRBJ1-5; tentative D call: TRBD1 (5 bases). Germline loops: CDR1 WSHSY, CDR2 SAAADI. The CDR3 spans 15 residues. V was pared by 0 bases and J by 6 bases, with 12 bases between. CDR3 sequence (DNA): TGCGCCAGCAGTGAGTCAGGTCAGGGCGGTCAGCCCCAGCATTTT. It codes for CASSESGQGGQPQHF.

The J gene is TRBJ2-5, the V gene TRBV19; 9 bases align to TRBD1. Germline V gene lookup returns CDR1 LNHDA and CDR2 SQIVND (reference sequence). The CDR3 has 13 amino acids. The trim removed 6 bases at V and 4 bases at J, leaving 3 bases unmatched. The DNA of the CDR3 is TGTGCCAGTAGGGACAGGGGAATAGAGACCCAGTACTTC. Protein product: CASRDRGIETQYF.